This T cell receptor beta chain was recovered during a study of T cell changes during pregnancy in multiple sclerosis (dated 2019 in TCRdb). Background on the whole study: The study looked at changes in the T cell repertoire across pregnancy in women with multiple sclerosis.

Concerning this clone itself: This receptor's antigen is unknown. Base qualities are not at hand, and no much larger clone is one base apart.

Library preparation used the immunoSEQ multiplex PCR assay. Imported from immuneACCESS, the table was reduced by TCRdb to in-frame sequences with V and J called. These copies leave out some clones; in studies compared against another copy, an unresolved V gene accounts for under half, and the cause of the remainder is not known. The table for this sample lists around 12,000 clones; 85% to 90% of them were counted only once. Jointly, the top ten make up under 15% of the sample. From the germline V gene, CDR1 is SNHLY and CDR2 is FYNNEI. Taken from cysteine to phenylalanine, the CDR3 has 15 residues. The entry retains the CDR3 DNA only, 45 bases that are in frame from base 1. Germline trimming amounts to 5 bases on V and 6 bases on J, with 10 as the count of junction bases outside the gene matches.

The material sequenced was CD8+ T cells from peripheral blood mononuclear cells, taken in the second trimester of pregnancy. The chain is assembled from TRBV2 and TRBJ1-1, and 9 junction bases match TRBD1. The source is a female donor in good health, enrolled as a control in a pregnancy study. The CDR3 protein: CASSPRTGENPEAFF. The DNA sequence is as follows: TGTGCCAGCAGTCCGCGGACAGGGGAAAATCCTGAAGCTTTCTTT.